These 10 T cell receptor beta chains share one sample of origin, sequenced in a study of long-term antiretroviral therapy in people with HIV. Run at survey level, the immunoSEQ assay was version v3.0. Repertoires were generated with immunoSEQ multiplex PCR, while TCRdb's copy carries only in-frame clones and drops some. The sample comprises some 30,000 clones, around 93% of which are singletons, and about 2.6% rests with the top ten. The input for sequencing was unsorted PBMCs, taken approximately 7.4 years after starting antiretroviral therapy. The receptors derive from a man aged 45-65 years with HIV.

V gene TRBV9 combines with J gene TRBJ2-3; 8 bases fit TRBD1. Germline V gene lookup returns CDR1 SGDLS and CDR2 YYNGEE. The CDR3 extends over 15 amino acids. V was pared by 2 bases and J by 6 bases, with 8 bases of the junction left unmatched. This CDR3 reads CASSVEGQVPDTQYF. The CDR3 DNA reads as TGTGCCAGCAGCGTTGAGGGACAGGTTCCCGATACGCAGTATTTT.

The chain employs TRBV7-9 and TRBJ1-2, with TRBD1 as a possible D gene (5 bases). The germline V and J ends were trimmed by 5 bases and 7 bases, with 14 bases remaining between them. Germline CDR1 SEHNR, CDR2 FQNEAQ (reference sequence). This CDR3 comprises 13 residues. The CDR3 sequence: CASSDPWGGGYTF. Written as DNA, the CDR3 is TGTGCCAGCAGCGACCCCTGGGGGGGTGGCTACACCTTC.

The gene calls are TRBV7-9 and TRBJ1-1; the D is unclear. The CDR3 sequence is 11 residues long. CDR1 and CDR2 from the germline V gene are SEHNR and FQNEAQ (reference sequence). Deletions cut 2 bases from V and 10 bases from J, with 8 bases between. The CDR3 nucleotides read TGTGCCAGCAGCTTATCCGTAGGAGCTTTCTTT. This sequence encodes CASSLSVGAFF.

The chain carries TRBV4-3 and TRBJ2-1, with TRBD2 identical over 8 bases. This CDR3 has 16 residues. Trimming at V came to 0 bases and at J to 5 bases, leaving 6 bases not matched to a gene. Germline assignment: CDR1 LGHNA and CDR2 YSLEER. This chain's CDR3 is CASSQDAGGWNNEQFF. The CDR3 DNA sequence: TGCGCCAGCAGCCAAGACGCGGGGGGCTGGAACAATGAGCAGTTCTTC.

This chain uses TRBV4-3 with TRBJ2-7; D might be TRBD1 or TRBD2, each matching 5 bases. CDR1 and CDR2 (germline): LGHNA, YSLEER. The CDR3 length is 17 residues. The germline V and J ends were trimmed by 4 bases and 3 bases, with 22 bases remaining between them. The CDR3 DNA follows: TGCGCCAGCAGCCCGACTCGACCAGGGAGTGGGATCTACGAGCAGTACTTC. This encodes CASSPTRPGSGIYEQYF.

The chain's CDR3 is CAISGDREGGEQYF. Written as DNA, the CDR3 is TGTGCCATCAGTGGGGACAGGGAGGGCGGCGAGCAGTACTTC. This rearrangement joins TRBV10-3 to TRBJ2-7, with 9 bases matching TRBD1. The CDR3 is 14 amino acids. V was pared by 4 bases and J by 6 bases, with 7 bases of the junction left unmatched. Germline V gives CDR1 ENHRY, CDR2 SYGVKD.

The chain combines TRBV27 with TRBJ2-2; 10 positions agree with TRBD2. CDR3 size: 16 residues. Per the germline V gene, CDR1 is MNHEY and CDR2 is SMNVEV (reference sequence). J gave up 4 bases and V 3 bases, and 5 bases lay outside the gene matches. The CDR3 coding sequence is TGTGCCAGCAGTTTTCTAGCGGGGGTTTCCACCGGGGAGCTGTTTTTT. Translation: CASSFLAGVSTGELFF.

The chain joins TRBV19 to TRBJ1-6; tentative D call: TRBD1 (5 bases). Germline CDR1 LNHDA, CDR2 SQIVND (reference sequence). V was clipped by 2 bases and J by 10 bases, with 15 bases between them. The CDR3 length is 15 residues. The CDR3 nucleotides are TGTGCCAGTAGTATACCGGCTCCGGGGGAGTCACCCCTCCACTTT. It yields the protein CASSIPAPGESPLHF.

CDR3 residues: CASSLGEGITEAFF. In DNA form, the CDR3 reads TGCGCCAGCAGCTTGGGGGAGGGAATCACTGAAGCTTTCTTT. V and J are TRBV5-1 and TRBJ1-1; unclear D gene. Germline V lookup: CDR1 SGHRS, CDR2 YFSETQ. V lost 0 bases and J 4 bases, leaving 10 bases between the germline ends. The CDR3 length is 14 residues.

The chain has TRBV7-3 and TRBJ1-6; perhaps TRBD1 as D (5 bases). Germline V gene lookup returns CDR1 SGHTA and CDR2 FQGTGA. CDR3 length: 16 residues. Between the trimmed V and J ends, which lost 2 bases and 2 bases, there was a span of 10 bases. In DNA, the CDR3 is TGTGCCAGCAGCTTAGGGGGTAACCCCTATAATTCACCCCTCCACTTT. Encoded protein: CASSLGGNPYNSPLHF.